The present T cell receptor (beta chain) was sequenced within a study of monozygotic twins with inflammatory bowel disease. To note about this clonotype: The antigen is not known.

Germline CDR1 DFQATT, CDR2 SNEGSKA (reference sequence). The CDR3 runs 13 residues. Study observations and caveats: On the inverse Simpson index, IBD patients scored lower for TCRbeta diversity than healthy co-twins.

With the 5' RACE reads reprocessed, TCRdb shows one record per CDR3 protein and no DNA. The sample's table shows 150,000 or so distinct CDR3 sequences. Sequencing input: blood. The receptor comes from a human donor with ulcerative colitis or Crohn's disease, or a healthy co-twin of an affected twin (not recorded which). This chain links TRBV20-1 with TRBJ2-7; TCRdb's D call of TRBD2 is untestable without DNA. CDR3 amino acids: CSASGPYSYEQYF.